This entry features one TCR beta chain sequence. Its antigen is unknown. The data were obtained in a study of cytomegalovirus exposure and HLA in healthy donors. Study findings and constraints: It was likely that a cluster of highly shared sequence variants was a sequencing artifact. Prior analysis indicated that the majority of TCR beta V segments exhibited productivity approximately 87% or approximately 30% of the time.

PCR used 60 Vbeta primers and 13 Jbeta primers. Produced via immunoSEQ multiplex PCR; TCRdb's table is partial and in-frame only. This sample has approximately 190,000 clones, with approximately 77% found just once. Each donor was nominally healthy when sampled (though unrecorded immune exposures were likely). Input material: PBMCs. This TCR was recovered from a man aged 40-55 years in good health and CMV-seropositive.

The CDR3 sequence is CASSFQGGAPNTGELFF. CDR3 in DNA: TGTGCCAGCAGCTTCCAGGGCGGGGCCCCGAACACCGGGGAGCTGTTTTTT. This chain connects TRBV7-3 to TRBJ2-2; D may be TRBD2 (6 bases). This CDR3 region has 17 residues. Germline CDR1 and CDR2: SGHTA and FQGTGA. V dropped 3 bases and J dropped 0 bases, with 14 bases sitting between them.